Sequencing of this TCR beta chain was carried out in a study of identical twins. Deletions cut 6 bases from V and 5 bases from J, with 13 bases between. Per germline, CDR1 SGHAT and CDR2 FQDESV (reference sequence). The CDR3 length is 13 residues. TCRdb ran MiXCR on the 5' RACE reads and lists one entry per CDR3 protein. This table has 400,000 to 550,000 distinct CDR3 sequences, around 20% appearing once. This clonotype occurred a few times. These records were also assigned to another study, of T cells expressing NK-cell markers.

Sequencing was carried out using CD4+ T cells sorted from blood. This clonotype originated in a woman between 18 and 29 years old in good health. The chain links TRBV11-1 to TRBJ1-1; D unclear. CDR3 nucleotide sequence: TGTGCCAGCAGGTTCCAATGGAGGACTGAAGCTTTCTTT. Its protein product is CASRFQWRTEAFF.